The present entry profiles one T cell receptor (beta chain) with its context. Its target is unknown. CDR1 and CDR2 (germline): LGHDT, YNNKEL (reference sequence). This CDR3 has 15 residues. V dropped 4 bases and J dropped 2 bases, with 14 bases sitting between them. The data are from a study of T cell responses to AZD1222 COVID-19 vaccine. Notes on the study in general: Vaccine-associated CD4 TCRs ranged over spike, dominating at 160-218 and 743-854. The donors showed a predominance of white British ancestry and of females, with possible underestimation of clonal diversity.

Assay: immunoSEQ multiplex PCR; the TCRdb copy retains only in-frame clones and omits some. The sample holds about 130,000 clones, 80% to 90% seen once. The chain employs TRBV3-1 (or the pseudogene TRBV3-2) and TRBJ1-2; D gene unclear. The source is an adult in good health. The source was peripheral blood, collected on day 0 of AZD1222 vaccination. In DNA form, the CDR3 reads TGTGCCAGCAGCCCCGTCCGCCAGAGAAACTATGGCTACACCTTC. This codes for CASSPVRQRNYGYTF.